This TCR beta chain was profiled in a study of breast tumors, draining lymph nodes, adjacent tissues. Study observations and caveats: Compared with basal-like, luminal-like tumors shared significantly more repertoire with nontumor tissue. Compared with lymph nodes, tumors were less diverse; compared with nontumor tissue, more.

Comment on this clonotype: Its specificity is not known.

One entry per CDR3 protein, called by TCRdb with MiXCR from the multiplex PCR reads. The table has 50,000 to 65,000 distinct CDR3 sequences, roughly two fifths seen once. The origin of this receptor is a female donor with breast cancer. Some clones in this sample may be carry-over from other donors' samples. The specimen sequenced was breast tumor tissue.

The DNA of the CDR3 is TGTGCCAGCAGTAAAGAGGACAGGGAAGGTTCACCCCTCCACTTT. Translation gives CASSKEDREGSPLHF. This chain connects TRBV12-3 or TRBV12-4 to TRBJ1-6; TRBD1 agrees at 8 bases. J lost 9 bases, V lost 5 bases, and 9 bases had no gene match. The CDR3 loop spans 15 amino acids.